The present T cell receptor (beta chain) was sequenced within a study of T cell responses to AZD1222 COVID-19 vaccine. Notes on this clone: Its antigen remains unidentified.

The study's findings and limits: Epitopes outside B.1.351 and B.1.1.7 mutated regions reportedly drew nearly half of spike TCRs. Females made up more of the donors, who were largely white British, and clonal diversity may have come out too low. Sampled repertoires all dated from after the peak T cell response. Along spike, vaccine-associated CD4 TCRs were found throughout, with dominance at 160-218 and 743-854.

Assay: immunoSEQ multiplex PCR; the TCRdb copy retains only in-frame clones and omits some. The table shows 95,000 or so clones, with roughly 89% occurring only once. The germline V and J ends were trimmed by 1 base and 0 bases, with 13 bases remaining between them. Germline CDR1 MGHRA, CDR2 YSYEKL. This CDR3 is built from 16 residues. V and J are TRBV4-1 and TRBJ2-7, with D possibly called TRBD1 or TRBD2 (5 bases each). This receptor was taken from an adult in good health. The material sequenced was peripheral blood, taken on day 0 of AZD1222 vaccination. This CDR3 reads CASSQAPRGRSYEQYF. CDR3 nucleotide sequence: TGCGCCAGCAGCCAAGCCCCTCGGGGCCGCTCCTACGAGCAGTACTTC.